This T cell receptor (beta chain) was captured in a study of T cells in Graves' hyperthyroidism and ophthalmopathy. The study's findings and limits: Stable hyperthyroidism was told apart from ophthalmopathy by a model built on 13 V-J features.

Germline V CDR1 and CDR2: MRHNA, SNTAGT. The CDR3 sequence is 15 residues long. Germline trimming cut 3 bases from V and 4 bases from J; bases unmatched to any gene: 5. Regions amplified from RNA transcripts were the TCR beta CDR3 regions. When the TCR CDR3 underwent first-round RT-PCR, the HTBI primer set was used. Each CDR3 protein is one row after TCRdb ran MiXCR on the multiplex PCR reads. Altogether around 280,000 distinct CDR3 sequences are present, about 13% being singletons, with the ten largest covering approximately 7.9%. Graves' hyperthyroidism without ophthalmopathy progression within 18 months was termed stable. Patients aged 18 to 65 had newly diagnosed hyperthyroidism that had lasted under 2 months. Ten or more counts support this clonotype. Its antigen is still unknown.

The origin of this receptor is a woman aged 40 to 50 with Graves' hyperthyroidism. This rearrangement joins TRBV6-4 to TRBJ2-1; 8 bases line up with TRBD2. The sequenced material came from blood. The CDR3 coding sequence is TGTGCCAGCAGTGAGGGAGCGGGAGTTTACAATGAGCAGTTCTTC. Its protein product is CASSEGAGVYNEQFF.